Shown below are 21 T cell receptor beta chains from a single sample sequenced in a study of human T cells and chemical hapten exposure. Time point indicated: patch test 2, 6 weeks after DPC sensitization. Treatment indicated: therapeutic diphenylcyclopropenone sensitization with weekly scalp DPC. TCRdb itself ran the RACE reads through MiXCR, one entry per CDR3 protein. This sample has about 85,000 distinct CDR3 sequences, with around a tenth found just once. Here the sequenced sample was whole blood, taken in connection with sensitization to the hapten diphenylcyclopropenone (DPC). These receptors all stem from a man aged 18 to 30 with alopecia areata. Some clones in this sample may be carry-over from other donors' samples.

This chain joins TRBV12-3 or TRBV12-4 and TRBJ2-3; 11 bases fit TRBD1. The CDR3 length is 16 residues. V lost 2 bases and J lost 6; bases outside the gene matches: 7. CDR3 residues: CASSLRGQGDRDTQYF. CDR3 nucleotide sequence: TGTGCCAGCAGTTTAAGGGGACAGGGGGATAGGGATACGCAGTATTTT.

This chain uses TRBV12-3 or TRBV12-4 with TRBJ1-1; tentative D call: TRBD1 (5 bases). V lost 2 bases and J 4 bases, leaving 11 bases between the germline ends. This CDR3 is built from 14 residues. DNA for the CDR3: TGTGCCAGCAGTTTAAGGAAGGGGCCCACTGAAGCTTTCTTT. Residues: CASSLRKGPTEAFF.

The V gene is TRBV4-2, the J gene TRBJ2-3; a weak D match, TRBD2 (6 bases). Germline CDR1 LGHNA, CDR2 YNFKEQ. Trimming cost V 4 bases and J 5 bases, with 16 bases left between them. This CDR3 has 15 residues. The CDR3 sequence: CASSRPPGGEDTQYF. The CDR3 bases are TGTGCCAGCAGCCGCCCCCCGGGCGGGGAAGATACGCAGTATTTT.

A few counts support this clonotype. The rearrangement links TRBV18 to TRBJ2-7; the D gene is possibly TRBD1 (5 bases). The germline V and J ends were trimmed by 3 bases and 7 bases, with 10 bases remaining between them. The CDR3 loop spans 12 amino acids. Germline V gene data show CDR1 as KGHSH and CDR2 as LQKENI. CDR3 region: CASSPGYREQYV. CDR3 coding DNA: TGTGCCAGCTCACCTGGGTACAGGGAGCAGTACGTC.

This sequence joins TRBV6-7 and TRBJ2-7; TRBD1 agrees at 9 bases. TRBV6-7 is an ORF for which the function is uncertain. This CDR3 is 15 amino acids long. This CDR3 reads CAGSYSTGTGFEQYV. CDR3 DNA: TGTGCCGGCAGTTACTCGACCGGGACAGGGTTCGAGCAGTACGTC.

The rearrangement joins TRBV29-1 to TRBJ1-2; D perhaps matches TRBD1 (5 bases). V dropped 0 bases and J dropped 5 bases, with 10 bases sitting between them. The CDR3 is 13 residues long. Per germline, CDR1 SQVTM and CDR2 ANQGSEA. Here the CDR3 reads CSVEEGRRYGYTF. The DNA for the CDR3 is TGCAGCGTTGAAGAGGGACGGCGATATGGCTACACCTTC.

There are many counts of this clonotype. This chain uses TRBV20-1 with TRBJ1-2, with D possibly matching TRBD1 (5 bases). V was trimmed by 1 base and J by 0 bases, leaving 12 bases between them. This CDR3 spans 15 amino acids. Germline V gives CDR1 DFQATT, CDR2 SNEGSKA (reference sequence). CDR3 coding DNA: TGCAGTGCTAGAGGGTCAGGGACGGCTAACTATGGCTACACCTTC. Its translation is CSARGSGTANYGYTF.

The chain is built from TRBV28 and TRBJ2-1; D is perhaps TRBD1 (6 bases). The germline V and J ends were trimmed by 6 bases and 0 bases, with 18 bases remaining between them. The CDR3 is 17 residues long. CDR1 and CDR2 from the germline V gene are MDHEN and SYDVKM. CDR3 amino acids: CASSPLLIGGSYNEQFF. The CDR3 region has the DNA TGTGCCAGCAGCCCCCTGCTGATAGGGGGCTCCTACAATGAGCAGTTCTTC. The variable domain in full, with the rest retrieved from reference TRBV28 and TRBJ2-1, is DVKVTQSSRYLVKRTGEKVFLECVQDMDHENMFWYRQDPGLGLRLIYFSYDVKMKEKGDIPEGYSVSREKKERFSLILESASTNQTSMYLCASSPLLIGGSYNEQFFGPGTRLTVL.

This clonotype showed up many times. The V and J genes are TRBV4-3 and TRBJ1-5; weak D call: TRBD1 (6 bases). V lost 1 base and J 6 bases, leaving 19 bases between the germline ends. CDR1 is LGHNA, CDR2 YSLEER, per germline. The CDR3 has 17 amino acids. The CDR3 sequence: CASSQVPPPQGGQPQHF. The CDR3 nucleotides read TGCGCCAGCAGCCAAGTTCCCCCCCCACAGGGAGGTCAGCCCCAGCATTTT.

This chain uses TRBV6-2 or TRBV6-3 with TRBJ1-5; a possible D gene is TRBD1 (5 bases). The CDR3 is 13 residues long. Germline loops: CDR1 MNHEY, CDR2 SVGEGT. V was shortened by 4 bases and J by 10 bases, with 14 bases between the two germline ends. CDR3 loop: CASSFSRAFPQHF. CDR3 DNA sequence: TGTGCCAGCAGTTTCAGCAGGGCTTTTCCCCAGCATTTT.

This clonotype was counted only a few times. The V call is TRBV27, the J call TRBJ1-6; 7 bases map to TRBD1. Germline V gene data show CDR1 as MNHEY and CDR2 as SMNVEV (reference sequence). This CDR3 comprises 15 residues. The trim removed 4 bases at V and 10 bases at J, leaving 10 bases unmatched. CDR3 in DNA: TGTGCCAGCAGTTCCTACCGGGACAGACAGTCACCCCTCCACTTT. This encodes CASSSYRDRQSPLHF.

This clonotype has more than one count but fewer than ten. J is TRBJ1-2 and V is TRBV7-3; possible D gene TRBD1, 6 bases. V dropped 5 bases and J dropped 4 bases, with 11 bases sitting between them. The CDR3 consists of 13 residues. Per the germline V gene, CDR1 is SGHTA and CDR2 is FQGTGA. The CDR3: CASSPGQSYGYTF. CDR3 bases: TGTGCCAGCAGCCCAGGACAGAGCTATGGCTACACCTTC.

The gene calls are TRBV20-1 and TRBJ2-5, with unresolved D. The V end lost 0 bases, the J end lost 2 bases, and 7 bases lay between the germline ends. The germline V gene encodes CDR1 DFQATT and CDR2 SNEGSKA (reference sequence). The CDR3 contains 13 residues. This CDR3 is CSARESPQETQYF. The CDR3, as DNA: TGCAGTGCTAGAGAGTCCCCTCAAGAGACCCAGTACTTC.

This chain uses TRBV29-1 with TRBJ2-5, with D tentatively TRBD1 or TRBD2 (6 bases each). The CDR3 runs 17 residues. With 6 bases removed from V and 0 bases from J, the gap between germline ends came to 23 bases. Germline CDR1 is SQVTM and CDR2 is ANQGSEA. The CDR3 DNA sequence: TGCAGCGTGAGTCCCCGGGACAAGGGGGGCCACCAAGAGACCCAGTACTTC. It specifies CSVSPRDKGGHQETQYF.

This clonotype was found a few times. As DNA, the CDR3 is TGTGCCAGCAGTTTAGCTAGCCATGAGCAGTTCTTC. Translation gives CASSLASHEQFF. The V gene is TRBV12-3 or TRBV12-4, the J gene TRBJ2-1, with unresolved D. CDR3 length: 12 residues. The V end was cut by 0 bases, the J end by 8 bases, with 5 bases between.

The CDR3 nucleotides read TGCAGCGTGCAGGGTTTGGACACCTTC. Its protein product is CSVQGLDTF. The genes are TRBV29-1 and TRBJ1-2; D perhaps matches TRBD1 (5 bases). The V gene lost 6 bases and the J gene lost 12 bases, with 11 bases spanning the gap. CDR3 size: 9 residues. The germline V gene has CDR1 SQVTM and CDR2 ANQGSEA.

This clonotype was counted many times. The chain carries TRBV6-6 and TRBJ2-5; unclear D gene. V lost 0 bases and J 0 bases, leaving 14 bases between the germline ends. Germline V lookup: CDR1 MNHNY, CDR2 SVGAGI (reference sequence). The CDR3 totals 17 residues. In DNA, the CDR3 is TGTGCCAGCAGTTACTCGGGCTGGACGAGGTACCAAGAGACCCAGTACTTC. As protein: CASSYSGWTRYQETQYF.

In its sample, this clonotype was seen a few times. The CDR3 DNA is TGTGCCAGCTCGACGGATCTAAATTCACCCCTCCACTTT. Protein product: CASSTDLNSPLHF. The rearrangement links TRBV6-6 to TRBJ1-6, with D hard to call. CDR3 length: 13 amino acids. Germline CDR1 is MNHNY and CDR2 is SVGAGI (reference sequence). The germline V and J ends were trimmed by 8 bases and 7 bases, with 12 bases remaining between them.

This clonotype was seen a handful of times. The rearrangement links TRBV20-1 to TRBJ2-5, with 7 bases aligning to TRBD1. The CDR3 totals 13 residues. Germline V lookup: CDR1 DFQATT, CDR2 SNEGSKA (reference sequence). Trimming cost V 5 bases and J 0 bases; bases outside gene matches: 3. CDR3 loop: CSAETGNQETQYF. CDR3 coding DNA: TGCAGTGCTGAGACAGGGAACCAAGAGACCCAGTACTTC.

At least ten counts were recorded for this clonotype. The chain uses TRBV6-2 or TRBV6-3 and TRBJ1-5, with D hard to call. The germline V gene has CDR1 MNHEY and CDR2 SVGEGT. The V and J ends lost 2 bases and 12 bases respectively, with 8 bases between them. CDR3 length: 11 residues. The CDR3: CASSYPEVQHF. As DNA, the CDR3 is TGTGCCAGCAGTTACCCCGAGGTCCAGCATTTT.

The chain links TRBV19 to TRBJ2-6; TRBD1 matches at 7 bases. V shed 3 bases and J 1 base; nucleotides not matched to a gene: 3. CDR1 is LNHDA and CDR2 is SQIVND in the germline V gene (reference sequence). The CDR3 spans 16 residues. DNA of the CDR3: TGTGCCAGTAGTATCCAACAGGGGTCTGGGGCCAACGTCCTGACTTTC. This codes for CASSIQQGSGANVLTF.